This TCR beta chain was found in a study of CD8 T cells in ankylosing spondylitis. Findings and caveats of the study: Disease-linked clones displayed a CD8+ phenotype and appeared relatively rarely in peripheral blood. Matched ankylosing spondylitis synovial fluid reportedly showed significant enrichment of disease-linked clones. The study identified a TCR beta motif of several highly homologous variants that appeared characteristic of ankylosing spondylitis blood.

With respect to this clonotype: Its antigen is as yet unknown.

One entry per CDR3 protein, called by TCRdb with MiXCR from the 5' RACE reads. The sample consists of roughly 670,000 distinct CDR3 sequences, about 20% of them appearing once. The germline gives CDR1 DFQATT, CDR2 SNEGSKA (reference sequence). This CDR3 contains 13 residues. Trimming pared 2 bases from V and 4 bases from J, leaving 6 bases between. The sample taken for sequencing was blood, either unsorted or a sorted T cell fraction (not recorded which). The TCR sequence derives from a male donor with ankylosing spondylitis. The V and J genes are TRBV20-1 and TRBJ1-6, with D unclear. This CDR3 is CSARRAYNSPLHF. CDR3 nucleotides: TGCAGTGCTAGAAGGGCTTATAATTCACCCCTCCACTTT.